This TCR beta chain appears in the sequencing data of a study of blood T cell repertoires in COVID-19. TCRdb keeps only in-frame clones here, not all; method: immunoSEQ multiplex PCR. The table records under 300,000 clones, around 85% of them present only once. The sequencing sample was made of peripheral blood. This receptor was taken from a woman aged 40 to 55 with active or convalescent COVID-19.

The CDR3 bases are TGTGCCAGCCGTAGGAGTGGCTACACCTTC. It specifies CASRRSGYTF. V usage is TRBV28 and J usage is TRBJ1-2; D ambiguous. The V end lost 8 bases, the J end lost 7 bases, and 8 bases lay between the germline ends. Germline CDR1 reads MDHEN; CDR2 reads SYDVKM. There are 10 residues in the CDR3.